The rows below give T cell receptor beta chains drawn from one sample of a study of CD8+ T cells in alopecia areata. The table came from immunoSEQ multiplex PCR; TCRdb's copy has only in-frame clones and leaves some out. Found here are some 15,000 clones, more than 50% of them singletons; the top ten hold over 9%. The sample comprised skin. Every receptor here comes from a human donor with alopecia areata. Both conserved end residues are part of each CDR3. A D gene is named only where the DNA matches it firmly. Rows may omit the clone size; those that give it use once, few, many or a size class.

D,V,size,J,CDR3,DNA
TRBD2,TRBV7-3,.,TRBJ2-1,CASSPPTSFSSSYNEQFF,TGTGCCAGCAGCCCCCCGACTAGCTTTTCCAGCTCCTACAATGAGCAGTTCTTC
.,TRBV19,.,TRBJ1-1,CASSPRRPPNTEAFF,TGTGCCAGTAGCCCTAGAAGGCCCCCGAACACTGAAGCTTTCTTT
.,TRBV7-9,.,TRBJ1-1,CASSPPWLQSGNTEAFF,TGTGCCAGCAGCCCCCCTTGGCTCCAATCTGGGAACACTGAAGCTTTCTTT
TRBD1,TRBV5-1,.,TRBJ1-1,CASSSLFETGRNTEAFF,TGCGCCAGCAGCTCCCTTTTTGAGACAGGGCGAAACACTGAAGCTTTCTTT
.,TRBV7-3,.,TRBJ2-1,CASSAGSWRESSYNEQFF,TGTGCCAGCAGCGCCGGTAGTTGGCGGGAAAGCTCCTACAATGAGCAGTTCTTC
.,TRBV27,.,TRBJ2-3,CASGLMTLGTDTQYF,TGTGCCAGCGGCCTCATGACCTTGGGGACAGATACGCAGTATTTT
.,TRBV10-2,large,TRBJ2-3,CASSSAGWDTQYF,TGCGCCAGCAGTTCTGCCGGTTGGGATACGCAGTATTTT
.,TRBV5-1,.,TRBJ2-4,CASSSPLGHHLAKNIQYF,TGCGCCAGCAGCTCGCCCCTAGGACACCACTTAGCCAAAAACATTCAGTACTTC
TRBD2,TRBV5-1,.,TRBJ2-3,CASSLAASYYSGRSTDTQYF,TGCGCCAGCAGCTTGGCCGCGTCATACTATAGCGGGAGGAGCACAGATACGCAGTATTTT
.,TRBV6-1,.,TRBJ2-3,CASSEGTGWGTDTQYF,TGTGCCAGCAGTGAGGGGACGGGATGGGGGACAGATACGCAGTATTTT
.,TRBV25-1,.,TRBJ2-3,CASIGALYTNTQYF,TGTGCCAGCATAGGGGCACTTTACACAAATACGCAGTATTTT
TRBD2,TRBV4-1,.,TRBJ2-5,CASSQGWRTSGQETQYF,TGCGCCAGCAGCCAAGGTTGGAGGACTAGCGGACAAGAGACCCAGTACTTC
.,TRBV11-2,few,TRBJ2-1,CASSLDGGNAYNEQFF,TGTGCCAGCAGCTTAGATGGCGGGAACGCCTACAATGAGCAGTTCTTC
.,TRBV27,once,TRBJ1-5,CASSTKGGREPKNQPQHF,TGTGCCAGCAGTACGAAGGGGGGCAGGGAGCCAAAAAATCAGCCCCAGCATTTT
TRBD1,TRBV6-6,.,TRBJ2-2,CASSYSGTGSGELFF,TGTGCCAGCAGTTACTCCGGGACAGGGTCCGGGGAGCTGTTTTTT
.,TRBV12-5,.,TRBJ2-7,CASGPPRDPYEQYF,TGTGCTAGTGGTCCGCCGCGGGACCCCTACGAGCAGTACTTC
.,TRBV11-2,.,TRBJ2-6,CASSLATVSGANVLTF,TGTGCCAGCAGCTTAGCCACTGTCTCTGGGGCCAACGTCCTGACTTTC
.,TRBV28,few,TRBJ2-1,CASSSPNEQFF,TGTGCCAGCAGCTCTCCCAATGAGCAGTTCTTC
TRBD1,TRBV7-3,.,TRBJ1-5,CASSPLRDRARVQPQHF,TGTGCCAGCAGCCCCCTACGGGACAGGGCAAGGGTTCAGCCCCAGCATTTT
.,TRBV27,.,TRBJ1-1,CASRPRWGRVNTEAFF,TGTGCCAGCAGACCCAGATGGGGGCGGGTGAACACTGAAGCTTTCTTT
TRBD2,TRBV7-9,.,TRBJ2-7,CASSPTGGSYEQYF,TGTGCCAGCAGCCCAACGGGGGGGAGTTACGAGCAGTACTTC
.,TRBV28,.,TRBJ1-2,CASSLCAPGASWGYTF,TGTGCCAGCAGTTTATGCGCCCCAGGTGCGTCGTGGGGCTACACCTTC
TRBD2,TRBV28,.,TRBJ2-5,CASSNAGRGKETQYF,TGTGCCAGCAGCAATGCGGGGAGGGGTAAAGAGACCCAGTACTTC
TRBD2,TRBV27,.,TRBJ2-1,CASSLGGGGEQFF,TGTGCCAGCAGTTTAGGGGGGGGAGGTGAGCAGTTCTTC
TRBD1,TRBV7-9,.,TRBJ2-5,CASSRGQGQETQYF,TGTGCCAGCAGCCGAGGACAGGGCCAAGAGACCCAGTACTTC
TRBD2,TRBV19,.,TRBJ2-1,CASSMTSGNYNEQFF,TGTGCCAGTAGTATGACTAGCGGGAACTACAATGAGCAGTTCTTC
.,TRBV9,few,TRBJ2-2,CASSGETGELFF,TGTGCCAGCAGCGGAGAAACCGGGGAGCTGTTTTTT
.,TRBV13,.,TRBJ2-3,CASSSRVGTDTQYF,TGTGCCAGCAGCTCTAGGGTAGGCACAGATACGCAGTATTTT
TRBD2,TRBV4-2,.,TRBJ2-3,CASSQGDTGGATDTQYF,TGTGCCAGCAGCCAAGGGGATACGGGAGGGGCAACAGATACGCAGTATTTT
TRBD2,TRBV4-1,.,TRBJ2-1,CASRQLAGGQRDNEQFF,TGCGCCAGCAGACAGCTAGCGGGAGGCCAAAGAGACAATGAGCAGTTCTTC
TRBD2,TRBV19,few,TRBJ2-7,CASSTTSGSFDEQYF,TGTGCCAGTAGTACGACTAGCGGGAGTTTCGACGAGCAGTACTTC
.,TRBV5-1,.,TRBJ2-6,CASSLGGTGANVLTF,TGCGCCAGCAGCTTGGGGGGTACTGGGGCCAACGTCCTGACTTTC
.,TRBV2,.,TRBJ2-1,CASSEDASRFYNEQFF,TGTGCCAGCAGTGAAGACGCAAGTCGATTCTACAATGAGCAGTTCTTC
TRBD2,TRBV6-5,.,TRBJ2-1,CASSYSTSGHNEQFF,TGTGCCAGCAGTTACTCGACTAGCGGGCACAATGAGCAGTTCTTC
TRBD2,TRBV5-4,.,TRBJ2-7,CASSLTTAPFRGRAPYEQYF,TGTGCCAGCAGCCTCACCACGGCCCCCTTCCGCGGGAGGGCTCCCTACGAGCAGTACTTC
.,TRBV14,.,TRBJ2-1,CASSPGAYNEQFF,TGTGCCAGCAGCCCGGGGGCCTACAATGAGCAGTTCTTC
.,TRBV30,.,TRBJ2-2,CAWFRAGTGELFF,TGTGCCTGGTTCCGGGCAGGAACCGGGGAGCTGTTTTTT
.,TRBV4-1,.,TRBJ2-7,CASSWTETYEQYF,TGTGCCAGCAGCTGGACGGAGACCTACGAGCAGTACTTC
.,TRBV9,.,TRBJ2-7,CASSPTGYEQYF,TGTGCCAGCAGCCCCACTGGGTACGAGCAGTACTTC
TRBD1,TRBV27,.,TRBJ1-1,CASSTQTGTEAFF,TGTGCCAGCAGTACACAGACAGGGACTGAAGCTTTCTTT
.,TRBV6-5,once,TRBJ1-3,CASSLSPTLGGNTIYF,TGTGCCAGCAGTTTAAGTCCAACTCTGGGCGGAAACACCATATATTTT
.,TRBV7-6,.,TRBJ2-1,CASSSRKSEQLGEQFF,TGTGCCAGCAGTTCTCGTAAATCGGAACAGCTGGGGGAGCAGTTCTTC
.,TRBV9,.,TRBJ1-1,CASSVEAHTEAFF,TGTGCCAGCAGCGTAGAGGCCCACACTGAAGCTTTCTTT
.,TRBV6-1,.,TRBJ2-7,CASRLTVGYEQYF,TGTGCCAGCAGACTGACGGTTGGGTACGAGCAGTACTTC
.,TRBV7-9,few,TRBJ2-1,CASRTPLGHAYNEQFF,TGTGCCAGCAGAACTCCGCTCGGACATGCCTACAATGAGCAGTTCTTC